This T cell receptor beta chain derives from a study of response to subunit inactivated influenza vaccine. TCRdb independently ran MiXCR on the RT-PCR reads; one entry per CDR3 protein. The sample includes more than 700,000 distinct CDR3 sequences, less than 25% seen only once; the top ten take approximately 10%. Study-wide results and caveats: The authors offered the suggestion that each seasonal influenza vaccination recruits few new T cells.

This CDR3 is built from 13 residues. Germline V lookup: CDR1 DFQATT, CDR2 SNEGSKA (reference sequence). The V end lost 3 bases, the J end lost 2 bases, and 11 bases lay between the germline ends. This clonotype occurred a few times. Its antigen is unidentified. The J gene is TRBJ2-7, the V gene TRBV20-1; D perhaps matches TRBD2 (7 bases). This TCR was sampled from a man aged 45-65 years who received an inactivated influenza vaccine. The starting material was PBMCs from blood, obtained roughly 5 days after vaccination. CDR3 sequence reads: CSASGGLPYEQYF. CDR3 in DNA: TGCAGTGCTAGCGGGGGGCTACCCTACGAGCAGTACTTC.